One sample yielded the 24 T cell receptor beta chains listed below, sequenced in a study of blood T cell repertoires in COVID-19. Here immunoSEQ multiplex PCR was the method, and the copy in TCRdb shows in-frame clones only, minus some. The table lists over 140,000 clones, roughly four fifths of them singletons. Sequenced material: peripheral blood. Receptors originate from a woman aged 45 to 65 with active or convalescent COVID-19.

CDR3 DNA: TGTGCCACCAGTGATTACGGGAATCAGCCCCAGCATTTT. Amino acid sequence: CATSDYGNQPQHF. The rearrangement uses TRBV24-1 and TRBJ1-5, with unresolved D. Deletions cut 2 bases from V and 4 bases from J, with 5 bases between. The CDR3 totals 13 residues. Germline V lookup: CDR1 KGHDR, CDR2 SFDVKD.

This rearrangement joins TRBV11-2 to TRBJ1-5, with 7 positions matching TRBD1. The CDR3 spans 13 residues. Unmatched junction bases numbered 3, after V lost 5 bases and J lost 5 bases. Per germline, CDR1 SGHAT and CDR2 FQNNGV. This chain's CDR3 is CASSPGQHQPQHF. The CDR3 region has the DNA TGTGCCAGCAGCCCGGGACAGCATCAGCCCCAGCATTTT.

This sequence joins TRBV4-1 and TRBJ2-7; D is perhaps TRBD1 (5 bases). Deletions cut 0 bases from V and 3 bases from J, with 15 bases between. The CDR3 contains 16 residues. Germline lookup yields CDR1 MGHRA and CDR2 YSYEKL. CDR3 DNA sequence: TGCGCCAGCAGCCAAGATCTGAACAGGACGTTCTACGAGCAGTACTTC. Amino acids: CASSQDLNRTFYEQYF.

The CDR3 nucleotides read TGTGCCAGCAGCTTAGGGCGACAGGGATCACAAGAGACCCAGTACTTC. Its translation is CASSLGRQGSQETQYF. The rearrangement joins TRBV7-3 to TRBJ2-5; TRBD1 matches 7 bases. The CDR3 has 16 amino acids. Germline V gene lookup returns CDR1 SGHTA and CDR2 FQGTGA. The V and J ends lost 2 bases and 2 bases, in that order; junction bases with no gene match: 8.

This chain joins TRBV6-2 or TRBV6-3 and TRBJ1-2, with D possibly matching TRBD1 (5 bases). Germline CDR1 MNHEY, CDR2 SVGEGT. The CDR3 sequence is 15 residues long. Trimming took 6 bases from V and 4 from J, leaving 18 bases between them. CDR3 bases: TGTGCCAGCAGCCCTCCAGGGAGGAGTGGCTATGGCTACACCTTC. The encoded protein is CASSPPGRSGYGYTF.

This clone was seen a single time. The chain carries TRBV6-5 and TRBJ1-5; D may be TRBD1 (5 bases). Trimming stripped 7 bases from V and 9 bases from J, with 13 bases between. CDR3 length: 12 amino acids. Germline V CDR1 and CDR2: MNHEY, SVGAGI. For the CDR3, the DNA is TGTGCCAGCAAGGGGCCCGCGCGGCCCCAGCATTTT. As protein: CASKGPARPQHF.

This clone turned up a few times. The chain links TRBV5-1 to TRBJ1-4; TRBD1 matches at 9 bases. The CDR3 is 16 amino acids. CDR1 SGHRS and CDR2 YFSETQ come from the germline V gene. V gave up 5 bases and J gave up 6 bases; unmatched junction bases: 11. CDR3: CASSRSGTGRDEKLFF. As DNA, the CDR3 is TGCGCCAGCAGTCGGTCCGGGACAGGGAGAGATGAAAAACTGTTTTTT.

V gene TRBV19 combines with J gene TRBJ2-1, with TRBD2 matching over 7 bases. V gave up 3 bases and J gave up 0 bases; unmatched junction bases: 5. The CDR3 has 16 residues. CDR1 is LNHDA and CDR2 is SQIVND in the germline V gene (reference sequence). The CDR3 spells CASSIGLAASYNEQFF. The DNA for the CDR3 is TGTGCCAGTAGTATCGGGCTAGCGGCCTCCTACAATGAGCAGTTCTTC. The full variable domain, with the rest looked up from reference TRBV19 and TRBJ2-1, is DGGITQSPKYLFRKEGQNVTLSCEQNLNHDAMYWYRQDPGQGLRLIYYSQIVNDFQKGDIAEGYSVSREKKESFPLTVTSAQKNPTAFYLCASSIGLAASYNEQFFGPGTRLTVL.

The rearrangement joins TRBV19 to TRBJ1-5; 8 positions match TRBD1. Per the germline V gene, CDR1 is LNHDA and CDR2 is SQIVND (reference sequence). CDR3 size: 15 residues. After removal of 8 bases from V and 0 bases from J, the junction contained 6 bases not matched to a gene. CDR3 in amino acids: CASLQGGYSNQPQHF. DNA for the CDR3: TGTGCCAGTTTACAGGGGGGATATAGCAATCAGCCCCAGCATTTT.

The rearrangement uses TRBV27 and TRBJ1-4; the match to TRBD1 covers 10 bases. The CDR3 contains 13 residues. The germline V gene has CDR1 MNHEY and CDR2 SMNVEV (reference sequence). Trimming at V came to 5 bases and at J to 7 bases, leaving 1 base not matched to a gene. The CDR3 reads CASSRTGGEKLFF. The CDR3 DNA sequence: TGTGCCAGCAGTCGGACAGGGGGTGAAAAACTGTTTTTT.

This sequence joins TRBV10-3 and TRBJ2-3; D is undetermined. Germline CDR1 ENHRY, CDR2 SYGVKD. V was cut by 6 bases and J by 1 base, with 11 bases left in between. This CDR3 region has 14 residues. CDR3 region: CAIRADSGTDTQYF. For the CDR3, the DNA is TGTGCCATCAGGGCGGATTCAGGCACAGATACGCAGTATTTT.

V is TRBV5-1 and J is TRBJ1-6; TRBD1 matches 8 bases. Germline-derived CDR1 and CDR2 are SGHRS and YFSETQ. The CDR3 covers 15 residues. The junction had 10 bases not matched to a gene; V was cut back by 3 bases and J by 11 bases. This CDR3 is CASSSDRGSSAPLHF. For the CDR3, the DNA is TGCGCCAGCAGCTCCGACAGGGGCTCGAGCGCACCCCTCCACTTT.

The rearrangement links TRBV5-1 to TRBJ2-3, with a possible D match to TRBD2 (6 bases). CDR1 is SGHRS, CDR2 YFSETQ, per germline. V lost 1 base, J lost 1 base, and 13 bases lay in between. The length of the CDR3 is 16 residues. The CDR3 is CASSLWGGERTDTQYF. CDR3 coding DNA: TGCGCCAGCAGCTTGTGGGGCGGGGAACGCACAGATACGCAGTATTTT.

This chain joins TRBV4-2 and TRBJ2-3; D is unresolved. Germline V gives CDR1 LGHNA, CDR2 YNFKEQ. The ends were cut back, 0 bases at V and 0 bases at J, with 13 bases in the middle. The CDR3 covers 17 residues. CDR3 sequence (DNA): TGTGCCAGCAGCCAAGAAGGAGCCCCTAGAAGCACAGATACGCAGTATTTT. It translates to CASSQEGAPRSTDTQYF.

The DNA for the CDR3 is TGCGCCAGCAGCCACAACAGGGGGATCAAGGGTGAGCAGTTCTTC. Protein product: CASSHNRGIKGEQFF. V usage is TRBV4-3 and J usage is TRBJ2-1, with 8 positions matching TRBD1. This CDR3 spans 15 amino acids. Losses at the gene ends were 3 bases for V and 9 bases for J; bases not matched to a gene: 10. Per the germline V gene, CDR1 is LGHNA and CDR2 is YSLEER.

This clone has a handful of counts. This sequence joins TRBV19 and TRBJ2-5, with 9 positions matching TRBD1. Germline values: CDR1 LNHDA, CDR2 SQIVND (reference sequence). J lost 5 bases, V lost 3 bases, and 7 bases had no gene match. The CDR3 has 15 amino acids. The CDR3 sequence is CASSMSTGGRETQYF. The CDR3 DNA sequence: TGTGCCAGTAGTATGTCGACAGGGGGACGGGAGACCCAGTACTTC.

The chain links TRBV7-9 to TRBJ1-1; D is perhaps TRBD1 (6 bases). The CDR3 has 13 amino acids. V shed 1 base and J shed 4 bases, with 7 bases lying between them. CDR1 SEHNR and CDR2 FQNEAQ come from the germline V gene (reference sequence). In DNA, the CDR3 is TGTGCCAGCAGCTTAGAGGGGGTCACTGAAGCTTTCTTT. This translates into CASSLEGVTEAFF.

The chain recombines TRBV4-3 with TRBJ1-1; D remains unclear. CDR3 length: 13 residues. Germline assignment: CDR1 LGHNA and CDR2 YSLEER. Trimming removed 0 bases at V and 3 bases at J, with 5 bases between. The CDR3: CASSQDSDTEAFF. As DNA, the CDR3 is TGCGCCAGCAGCCAAGACTCAGACACTGAAGCTTTCTTT.

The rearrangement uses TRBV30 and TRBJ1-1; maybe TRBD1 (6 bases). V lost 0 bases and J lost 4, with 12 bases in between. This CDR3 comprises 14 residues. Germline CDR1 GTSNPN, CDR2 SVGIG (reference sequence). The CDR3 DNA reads TGTGCCTGGAGTGTAAGCTTACAGGGCACTGAAGCTTTCTTT. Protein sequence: CAWSVSLQGTEAFF.

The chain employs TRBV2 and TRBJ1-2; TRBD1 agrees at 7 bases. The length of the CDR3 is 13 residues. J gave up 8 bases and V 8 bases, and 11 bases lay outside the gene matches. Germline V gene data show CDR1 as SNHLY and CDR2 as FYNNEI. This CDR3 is CASDTATGSGYTF. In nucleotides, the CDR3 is TGTGCCAGCGACACCGCGACAGGGAGCGGCTACACCTTC.

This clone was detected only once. The CDR3 nucleotides are TGTGCCAGCGGTAGGACAGGGCGGGTTTCCCTCCACTTT. It codes for CASGRTGRVSLHF. This chain links TRBV6-5 with TRBJ1-6; 8 bases line up with TRBD1. Germline V CDR1 and CDR2: MNHEY, SVGAGI. The CDR3 extends over 13 amino acids. V trimming: 8 bases; J trimming: 14 bases; junction bases outside the gene matches: 11.

The CDR3: CASSLRGGSGANEQFF. CDR3 nucleotides: TGTGCCAGCAGCTTAAGAGGGGGATCCGGGGCCAATGAGCAGTTCTTC. The V and J genes are TRBV5-6 and TRBJ2-1; D might be TRBD1 (6 bases). V was pared by 2 bases and J by 6 bases, with 18 bases between. CDR3 length: 16 amino acids. Germline V lookup: CDR1 SGHDT, CDR2 YYEEEE. The full variable domain, its missing parts supplied by reference TRBV5-6 and TRBJ2-1, is DAGVTQSPTHLIKTRGQQVTLRCSPKSGHDTVSWYQQALGQGPQFIFQYYEEEERQRGNFPDRFSGHQFPNYSSELNVNALLLGDSALYLCASSLRGGSGANEQFFGPGTRLTVL.

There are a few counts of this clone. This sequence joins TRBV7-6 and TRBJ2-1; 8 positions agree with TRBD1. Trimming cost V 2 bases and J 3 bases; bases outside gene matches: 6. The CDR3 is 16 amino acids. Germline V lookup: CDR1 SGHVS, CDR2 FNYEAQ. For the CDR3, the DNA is TGTGCCAGCAGCTTACCCCACGGACAGGGCTACAATGAGCAGTTCTTC. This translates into CASSLPHGQGYNEQFF.

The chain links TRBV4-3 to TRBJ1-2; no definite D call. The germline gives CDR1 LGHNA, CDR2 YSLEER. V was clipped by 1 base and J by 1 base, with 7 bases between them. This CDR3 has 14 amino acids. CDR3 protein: CASSQVVRNYGYTF. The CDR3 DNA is TGCGCCAGCAGCCAAGTCGTGCGTAACTATGGCTACACCTTC.